These 32 T cell receptor beta chains were sequenced from one sample in a study of cytomegalovirus exposure and HLA in healthy donors. The PCR had 60 Vbeta and 13 Jbeta primers. The table came from immunoSEQ multiplex PCR; TCRdb's copy has only in-frame clones and leaves some out. Among under 200,000 clones listed, around 77% were seen once. Sequencing input: PBMCs. These receptors were taken from a man aged 60 to 75 in good health and CMV-seronegative.

This clone was found once. J is TRBJ2-3 and V is TRBV7-9; D uncertain. V lost 0 bases, J lost 2 bases, and 9 bases lay in between. This CDR3 spans 15 amino acids. Germline V gene data show CDR1 as SEHNR and CDR2 as FQNEAQ (reference sequence). CDR3 DNA: TGTGCCAGCAGCTTAGCGGTTAGTTTCACAGATACGCAGTATTTT. Translating gives CASSLAVSFTDTQYF.

A word on this clone: One end of the junction varies from germline; a read error may be responsible. V is TRBV4-1 and J is TRBJ1-2, with 8 bases identical to TRBD1. In germline, CDR1 is MGHRA, CDR2 YSYEKL. This CDR3 has 14 residues. DNA for the CDR3: TGCGCCAGCAGCCAGACAGGGGTTGAATATGGCTACCCCTTC. Protein product: CASSQTGVEYGYPF.

The gene calls are TRBV5-4 and TRBJ2-5, with 11 bases matching TRBD2. Germline V CDR1 and CDR2: SGHNT, YYREEE (reference sequence). The ends lost 1 base at V and 2 bases at J; junction bases unmatched: 4. The CDR3 loop spans 16 amino acids. CDR3 sequence reads: CASSLTRLAGQETQYF. CDR3 DNA: TGTGCCAGCAGCTTGACACGACTAGCGGGACAAGAGACCCAGTACTTC.

A few counts support this clone. The germline gene is not matched at one end of the junction; a read error may be the cause. This sequence joins TRBV5-4 and TRBJ2-2; a weak D match, TRBD2 (7 bases). This CDR3 region has 16 residues. Germline-derived CDR1 and CDR2 are SGHNT and YYREEE (reference sequence). The CDR3 protein is CASRLGGGLNTGELFF. Here the CDR3 DNA reads TGTGCCAGCAGGTTGGGGGGGGGCCTGAACACCGGGGAGCTGTTTTTT.

The V gene is TRBV2, the J gene TRBJ2-3; the match to TRBD1 covers 8 bases. V shed 5 bases, J shed 3 bases, and the junction held 4 bases outside the gene matches. The CDR3 is 14 residues long. CDR1 and CDR2 (germline): SNHLY, FYNNEI. CDR3 coding DNA: TGTGCCAGCAGTCCAGGGGGCATGACAGATACGCAGTATTTT. It is translated as CASSPGGMTDTQYF. Full variable domain (remainder filled in from reference TRBV2 and TRBJ2-3): EPEVTQTPSHQVTQMGQEVILRCVPISNHLYFYWYRQILGQKVEFLVSFYNNEISEKSEIFDDQFSVERPDGSNFTLKIRSTKLEDSAMYFCASSPGGMTDTQYFGPGTRLTVL.

The chain has TRBV12-5 and TRBJ2-5, with 7 bases aligning to TRBD1. Germline CDR1 reads LGHNT; CDR2 reads FRNRAP. The CDR3 has 15 amino acids. The ends lost 2 bases at V and 3 bases at J; junction bases unmatched: 6. The DNA for the CDR3 is TGTGCTAGTGGTTTGTCAGCCGGGACAGAAGAGACCCAGTACTTC. Encoded protein: CASGLSAGTEETQYF.

The chain uses TRBV14 and TRBJ2-1; D remains unclear. Germline V gene sequence: CDR1 SGHDN, CDR2 FVKESK. V was trimmed by 1 base and J by 0 bases, leaving 7 bases between them. This CDR3 contains 15 residues. CDR3 DNA sequence: TGTGCCAGCAGCCAAGTAACGGGCTCCTACAATGAGCAGTTCTTC. It specifies CASSQVTGSYNEQFF.

The V gene is TRBV18, the J gene TRBJ2-7; 8 bases line up with TRBD1. The length of the CDR3 is 15 residues. The V and J ends lost 3 bases and 2 bases, in that order; junction bases with no gene match: 6. Germline lookup yields CDR1 KGHSH and CDR2 LQKENI. DNA of the CDR3: TGTGCCAGCTCACCTGGACAGGGTGTCACCTACGAGCAGTACTTC. Translated: CASSPGQGVTYEQYF.

The chain employs TRBV7-2 and TRBJ2-1; 8 bases fit TRBD2. Germline-derived CDR1 and CDR2 are SGHTA and FQGNSA. The CDR3 is 16 amino acids. Germline trimming cut 5 bases from V and 4 bases from J; bases unmatched to any gene: 10. The chain's CDR3 is CASSLGLEKSYNEQFF. The CDR3 DNA sequence: TGTGCCAGCAGCCTGGGACTAGAAAAGTCTTACAATGAGCAGTTCTTC. The whole variable domain, filled in from reference TRBV7-2 and TRBJ2-1, reads GAGVSQSPSNKVTEKGKDVELRCDPISGHTALYWYRQSLGQGLEFLIYFQGNSAPDKSGLPSDRFSAERTGGSVSTLTIQRTQQEDSAVYLCASSLGLEKSYNEQFFGPGTRLTVL.

The chain links TRBV5-8 to TRBJ2-7; 12 bases map to TRBD2. Germline V gene lookup returns CDR1 SGHTS and CDR2 YDEGEE. J gave up 5 bases and V 0 bases, and 6 bases lay outside the gene matches. This CDR3 contains 16 residues. Here the CDR3 reads CASSLGTSGRTDEQYF. CDR3 nucleotide sequence: TGTGCCAGCAGCTTGGGTACTAGCGGGAGGACCGACGAGCAGTACTTC. Together with reference TRBV5-8 and TRBJ2-7, the CDR3 gives the full variable domain: EAGVTQSPTHLIKTRGQQATLRCSPISGHTSVYWYQQALGLGLQFLLWYDEGEERNRGNFPPRFSGRQFPNYSSELNVNALELEDSALYLCASSLGTSGRTDEQYFGPGTRLTVT.

The chain is built from TRBV13 and TRBJ1-5; TRBD1 matches at 9 bases. CDR3 length: 14 amino acids. The V and J ends lost 8 bases and 11 bases, in that order; junction bases with no gene match: 13. Germline CDR1 PRHDT, CDR2 FYEKMQ (reference sequence). The CDR3 region is CASGTGGPGGAQHF. The CDR3 coding sequence is TGTGCCAGCGGAACAGGGGGCCCGGGGGGTGCCCAGCATTTT.

This rearrangement joins TRBV30 to TRBJ2-1; 9 bases line up with TRBD2. This CDR3 has 15 residues. From germline, CDR1 is GTSNPN and CDR2 SVGIG (reference sequence). Losses at the gene ends were 0 bases for V and 5 bases for J; bases not matched to a gene: 5. Written as DNA, the CDR3 is TGTGCCTGGAGTGTGGGCGGGAGGGCCAACAATGAGCAGTTCTTC. This codes for CAWSVGGRANNEQFF. The full variable domain, in which reference TRBV30 and TRBJ2-1 provide the parts outside the CDR3, is SQTIHQWPATLVQPVGSPLSLECTVEGTSNPNLYWYRQAAGRGLQLLFYSVGIGQISSEVPQNLSASRPQDRQFILSSKKLLLSDSGFYLCAWSVGGRANNEQFFGPGTRLTVL.

This rearrangement joins TRBV6-6 to TRBJ2-7; maybe TRBD2 (6 bases). The CDR3 spans 12 residues. The germline gives CDR1 MNHNY, CDR2 SVGAGI (reference sequence). Trimming took off 6 bases at V and 3 bases at J, with 9 bases between the two ends. For the CDR3, the DNA is TGTGCCAGCAGCATGACTAGCTACGAGCAGTACTTC. It yields the protein CASSMTSYEQYF.

The genes are TRBV27 and TRBJ1-1, with 8 bases fitting TRBD1. The CDR3 has 14 amino acids. CDR1 and CDR2 (germline): MNHEY, SMNVEV (reference sequence). V gave up 4 bases and J gave up 5 bases; unmatched junction bases: 6. The CDR3 DNA is TGTGCCAGCAGTTCTACAGGGGGATGGACTGAAGCTTTCTTT. It codes for CASSSTGGWTEAFF.

The V and J genes are TRBV5-5 and TRBJ1-3; tentatively, D is TRBD1 (6 bases). Per germline, CDR1 SGHKS and CDR2 YYEKEE (reference sequence). V was cut by 3 bases and J by 1 base, with 17 bases left in between. The CDR3 has 17 residues. The CDR3 sequence: CASSSKGGGISGNTIYF. CDR3 nucleotides: TGTGCCAGCAGCTCGAAGGGAGGGGGTATTTCTGGAAACACCATATATTTT.

J is TRBJ2-2 and V is TRBV15, with a possible D match to TRBD2 (5 bases). Germline CDR1 and CDR2: LNHNV and YYDKDF (reference sequence). The CDR3 length is 14 residues. The ends were cut back, 0 bases at V and 6 bases at J, with 8 bases in the middle. The CDR3 DNA reads TGTGCCACCAGCAGAGAGTCAGCGGCCGGGGAGCTGTTTTTT. It specifies CATSRESAAGELFF.

The chain uses TRBV28 and TRBJ1-5, with 7 nucleotides matching TRBD1. The V gene's germline CDR1 is MDHEN and CDR2 SYDVKM. The CDR3 loop spans 13 amino acids. V gave up 7 bases and J gave up 6 bases; unmatched junction bases: 6. CDR3 DNA: TGTGCCAGCAATCTAGGGGGCGTTCAGCCCCAGCATTTT. Protein product: CASNLGGVQPQHF.

This clone was counted only a few times. Other DNA sequences within the sample encode an identical CDR3. The chain uses TRBV9 and TRBJ2-7; D remains unclear. Trimming shortened V by 0 bases and J by 3 bases, and 10 bases separated the two germline ends. Germline V CDR1 and CDR2: SGDLS, YYNGEE. The CDR3 length is 14 residues. CDR3 DNA: TGTGCCAGCAGCGTAGCCCCGAGTGGCTACGAGCAGTACTTC. Its protein is CASSVAPSGYEQYF.

The chain joins TRBV9 to TRBJ1-5; 7 bases are shared with TRBD1. V shed 2 bases and J 8 bases; nucleotides not matched to a gene: 10. From germline, CDR1 is SGDLS and CDR2 YYNGEE. CDR3 length: 15 residues. As DNA, the CDR3 is TGTGCCAGCAGCGTTACAGGGGCGTATGGTGAGCCCCAGCATTTT. It encodes CASSVTGAYGEPQHF.

This chain connects TRBV27 to TRBJ2-7; the match to TRBD1 covers 7 bases. Germline V CDR1 and CDR2: MNHEY, SMNVEV (reference sequence). The junction had 2 bases not matched to a gene; V was cut back by 6 bases and J by 3 bases. The CDR3 is 12 amino acids. The CDR3 protein is CASRWTGYEQYF. The CDR3 coding sequence is TGTGCCAGCAGATGGACAGGCTACGAGCAGTACTTC.

The chain joins TRBV6-4 to TRBJ1-4; TRBD1 might be the D (5 bases). The CDR3 sequence is 11 residues long. V shed 7 bases and J shed 6 bases, with 6 bases lying between them. CDR1 and CDR2 from the germline V gene are MRHNA and SNTAGT. The CDR3 spells CASKTDEKLFF. The CDR3 region has the DNA TGTGCCAGCAAGACAGATGAAAAACTGTTTTTT.

This clone was observed a few times. J is TRBJ1-1 and V is TRBV10-2, with D perhaps matching TRBD1 (5 bases). Germline lookup yields CDR1 WSHSY and CDR2 SAAADI. CDR3 length: 17 amino acids. V lost 3 bases to trimming and J lost 0 bases, with 17 bases between them. CDR3 region: CASSDAGSYHMNTEAFF. Written as DNA, the CDR3 is TGCGCCAGCAGTGATGCAGGGTCTTACCACATGAACACTGAAGCTTTCTTT.

V is TRBV7-9 and J is TRBJ1-1, with 8 bases lining up with TRBD1. The CDR3 spans 14 residues. The V segment lost 3 bases and the J segment 4 bases; nucleotides outside the gene matches: 4. Germline CDR1 and CDR2: SEHNR and FQNEAQ (reference sequence). CDR3 DNA sequence: TGTGCCAGCAGCTTTCTCCAGGGGGCCACTGAAGCTTTCTTT. Protein: CASSFLQGATEAFF.

The chain uses TRBV11-2 and TRBJ2-7; 7 bases line up with TRBD2. Per germline, CDR1 SGHAT and CDR2 FQNNGV. The CDR3 runs to 17 residues. V was clipped by 5 bases and J by 2 bases; unmatched bases: 15. The CDR3 DNA reads TGTGCCAGCAGCCCCTCACTACTGAGCGGGACGGCCTACGAGCAGTACTTC. It encodes CASSPSLLSGTAYEQYF.

The chain has TRBV19 and TRBJ1-2; 7 nucleotides line up with TRBD1. V was pared by 5 bases and J by 2 bases, with 5 bases of the junction left unmatched. The CDR3 spans 14 residues. CDR1 is LNHDA, CDR2 SQIVND, per germline (reference sequence). The DNA for the CDR3 is TGTGCCAGTAGTTCTGGGGGACAGAACTATGGCTACACCTTC. Amino acids: CASSSGGQNYGYTF.

This clone was found a few times. The genes are TRBV6-5 and TRBJ2-7; 8 bases map to TRBD1. J gave up 2 bases and V 2 bases, and 5 bases lay outside the gene matches. This CDR3 is built from 15 residues. Germline loops: CDR1 MNHEY, CDR2 SVGAGI. The CDR3 DNA follows: TGTGCCAGCAGTTACCTCGGGGACAGGACCTACGAGCAGTACTTC. Protein product: CASSYLGDRTYEQYF.

This clone is a singleton in its sample. The chain employs TRBV14 and TRBJ2-5; D may be TRBD1 (6 bases). This CDR3 comprises 16 residues. CDR1 is SGHDN, CDR2 FVKESK, per germline. The ends were cut back, 1 base at V and 4 bases at J, with 16 bases in the middle. The CDR3 sequence: CASSQGVYQGRETQYF. The CDR3 DNA is TGTGCCAGCAGCCAAGGTGTTTATCAGGGGCGAGAGACCCAGTACTTC.

DNA for the CDR3: TGTGCCAGCAGCTTGGCAGGGTTTAAGACTGAAGCTTTCTTT. It codes for CASSLAGFKTEAFF. The chain recombines TRBV5-4 with TRBJ1-1; D perhaps matches TRBD1 (5 bases). V was shortened by 0 bases and J by 5 bases, with 11 bases between the two germline ends. Germline V gene lookup returns CDR1 SGHNT and CDR2 YYREEE (reference sequence). The CDR3 is 14 amino acids.

Ten or more counts support this clone. This chain joins TRBV28 and TRBJ1-3; D is uncertain. The CDR3 totals 11 residues. The V end was cut by 5 bases, the J end by 7 bases, with 6 bases between. Per the germline V gene, CDR1 is MDHEN and CDR2 is SYDVKM. The CDR3 protein is CASSPGNTIYF. CDR3 sequence (DNA): TGTGCCAGCAGTCCGGGGAACACCATATATTTT.

The sample holds a few counts of this clone. This sequence joins TRBV7-9 and TRBJ2-7; maybe TRBD2 (5 bases). CDR1 is SEHNR, CDR2 FQNEAQ, per germline (reference sequence). The CDR3 contains 11 residues. V was pared by 5 bases and J by 6 bases, with 8 bases between. In nucleotides, the CDR3 is TGTGCCAGCAGCGCCCGGGGCGAGCAGTACTTC. The encoded protein is CASSARGEQYF.

The chain has TRBV2 and TRBJ2-1; 9 bases fit TRBD1. CDR3 size: 13 residues. Germline CDR1 SNHLY, CDR2 FYNNEI. V trimming: 5 bases; J trimming: 8 bases; junction bases outside the gene matches: 4. The CDR3 spells CASSRDRGDEQFF. CDR3 DNA sequence: TGTGCCAGCAGTCGCGACAGGGGGGATGAGCAGTTCTTC. Complete variable domain (other parts from reference TRBV2 and TRBJ2-1): EPEVTQTPSHQVTQMGQEVILRCVPISNHLYFYWYRQILGQKVEFLVSFYNNEISEKSEIFDDQFSVERPDGSNFTLKIRSTKLEDSAMYFCASSRDRGDEQFFGPGTRLTVL.

The chain carries TRBV19 and TRBJ2-3; D is perhaps TRBD2 (7 bases). This CDR3 spans 14 amino acids. The V and J ends lost 5 bases and 6 bases respectively, with 15 bases between them. Germline V gene data show CDR1 as LNHDA and CDR2 as SQIVND (reference sequence). The CDR3 protein is CASSPGGRGDTQYF. The CDR3 DNA is TGTGCCAGTAGTCCGGGGGGCAGAGGGGATACGCAGTATTTT.